This T cell receptor (beta chain) was sequenced during a study of PD-1 blockade in classical Hodgkin lymphoma. Findings and limits, study-wide: Repertoire differences lack defined causes, possibly disease activity or prior therapy.

Repertoires were generated with immunoSEQ multiplex PCR, while TCRdb's copy carries only in-frame clones and drops some. The sample carries 15,000 to 20,000 clones, around 85% recorded once. After autologous stem cell transplantation all patients relapsed, and prior brentuximab vedotin exposure differed between cohorts. The authors purified CD4+ T cells from thawed PBMCs by magnetic negative selection. Regarding this clone: Its antigen is as yet unknown.

Looked up from germline, CDR1 is SGHNT and CDR2 is YYREEE (reference sequence). The CDR3 runs to 16 residues. Germline trimming cut 2 bases from V and 1 base from J; bases unmatched to any gene: 7. The chain joins TRBV5-4 to TRBJ2-5; 8 bases map to TRBD2. The clonotype originates from a human donor with classical Hodgkin lymphoma. Sample: CD4+ T cells from blood, taken at baseline. CDR3 loop: CASSLPLADLQETQYF. CDR3 bases: TGTGCCAGCAGCTTACCACTAGCGGACCTCCAAGAGACCCAGTACTTC. Supplemented by reference TRBV5-4 and TRBJ2-5, the full variable domain reads ETGVTQSPTHLIKTRGQQVTLRCSSQSGHNTVSWYQQALGQGPQFIFQYYREEENGRGNFPPRFSGLQFPNYSSELNVNALELDDSALYLCASSLPLADLQETQYFGPGTRLLVL.